This section outlines one T cell receptor beta chain sequence together with its context. CDR1 is LNHDA, CDR2 SQIVND, per germline (reference sequence). Trimming stripped 1 base from V and 6 bases from J, with 12 bases between. CDR3 length equals 14 residues. This was the immunoSEQ v3.0 assay at survey level. In sequencing, 40,000-50,000 T-cell genomes per sample were targeted. Method: immunoSEQ multiplex PCR; TCRdb's copy keeps in-frame clones and lacks some. Among tens of thousands of clones listed, roughly nine tenths were seen once. These data come from a study of long-term antiretroviral therapy in people with HIV. Every donor had one or more pre-ART and two or more post-ART PBMC samples. Specimens carried 1-10 million cryopreserved PBMC before DNA extraction.

This specimen was unsorted PBMCs, taken 1.2 years after starting antiretroviral therapy. The V gene is TRBV19, the J gene TRBJ1-1; tentatively, D is TRBD1 (5 bases). The clonotype comes from a woman aged 45-65 years with HIV. The CDR3 is CASSIASGVAEAFF. The CDR3 region has the DNA TGTGCCAGTAGTATAGCGTCGGGGGTCGCTGAAGCTTTCTTT.